The 26 T cell receptor beta chains reported below all come from one sample, sequenced in a study of blood T cell repertoires in COVID-19 (dated by TCRdb to the early 2020s). Library method: the immunoSEQ multiplex PCR assay. TCRdb mirrors the immuneACCESS table, restricted to in-frame sequences. Some clones are absent from its copies; in checked studies, under half trace to an unresolved V gene, and the reason for the others is unknown. The sample table shows fewer than 95,000 clones, and around 89% are seen once. The top ten clonotypes cover about 8.1% of the sample. The sequenced sample was peripheral blood. The receptors stem from a man between 50 and 59 years old with acute or convalescent COVID-19.

Only one count was recorded for this clone. The chain combines TRBV2 with TRBJ2-2; D unclear. Germline CDR1 reads SNHLY; CDR2 reads FYNNEI. The CDR3 consists of 12 residues. V was cut by 8 bases and J by 8 bases, with 12 bases left in between. This CDR3 is CASSSLMGELFF. In DNA form, the CDR3 reads TGTGCCAGCTCCTCCTTAATGGGGGAGCTGTTTTTT.

The chain has TRBV30 and TRBJ2-1; 11 bases match TRBD2. V was clipped by 3 bases and J by 2 bases; unmatched bases: 0. The CDR3 length is 14 residues. Per the germline V gene, CDR1 is GTSNPN and CDR2 is SVGIG (reference sequence). CDR3 region: CAWRGLAAYNEQFF. CDR3 DNA: TGTGCCTGGAGGGGACTAGCGGCCTACAATGAGCAGTTCTTC.

This chain joins TRBV9 and TRBJ1-4; 9 positions match TRBD1. The CDR3 spans 16 residues. Per germline, CDR1 SGDLS and CDR2 YYNGEE. V shed 4 bases, J shed 8 bases, and the junction held 12 bases outside the gene matches. CDR3: CASSSITGGAKEKLFF. In DNA, the CDR3 is TGTGCCAGCAGCTCAATAACAGGGGGCGCGAAGGAAAAACTGTTTTTT.

This clone was recorded many times. J is TRBJ1-6 and V is TRBV6-1, with 12 positions matching TRBD1. The V gene's germline CDR1 is MNHNS and CDR2 SASEGT. The CDR3 extends over 16 amino acids. With V trimmed by 4 bases and J by 10 bases, 8 bases remained unmatched. As DNA, the CDR3 is TGTGCCAGCAGTGTAGGGACAGGGGGCGCAGGGTCACCCCTCCACTTT. Translation gives CASSVGTGGAGSPLHF.

The V gene is TRBV30, the J gene TRBJ1-2; 7 bases match TRBD1. The V segment lost 0 bases and the J segment 4 bases; nucleotides outside the gene matches: 2. Germline lookup yields CDR1 GTSNPN and CDR2 SVGIG (reference sequence). CDR3 length equals 13 residues. For the CDR3, the DNA is TGTGCCTGGAGTGTCACAGGGGTCTATGGCTACACCTTC. It encodes CAWSVTGVYGYTF.

The chain combines TRBV6-5 with TRBJ2-7; D remains unclear. Germline CDR1 and CDR2: MNHEY and SVGAGI. The CDR3 consists of 15 residues. Trimming took 5 bases from V and 2 from J, leaving 16 bases between them. The chain's CDR3 is CASSHELHPTYEQYV. The DNA for the CDR3 is TGTGCCAGCAGTCATGAGCTCCATCCCACCTACGAGCAGTACGTC.

The chain has TRBV27 and TRBJ1-5; D gene ambiguous. Per the germline V gene, CDR1 is MNHEY and CDR2 is SMNVEV (reference sequence). The CDR3 loop spans 12 amino acids. Trimming pared 4 bases from V and 4 bases from J, leaving 5 bases between. The CDR3 DNA reads as TGTGCCAGCAGTTCCCAAAATCAGCCCCAGCATTTT. Protein: CASSSQNQPQHF.

The V and J genes are TRBV7-6 and TRBJ1-5, with 7 bases lining up with TRBD1. The germline V gene encodes CDR1 SGHVS and CDR2 FNYEAQ. Germline trimming cut 5 bases from V and 7 bases from J; bases unmatched to any gene: 5. CDR3 size: 13 residues. The chain's CDR3 is CASSVKQGQPQHF. As DNA, the CDR3 is TGTGCCAGCAGCGTAAAACAGGGGCAGCCCCAGCATTTT.

CDR3: CAWTAGQGARGYEQYF. DNA of the CDR3: TGTGCCTGGACAGCGGGACAGGGGGCTAGGGGCTACGAGCAGTACTTC. J is TRBJ2-7 and V is TRBV30, with 12 bases lining up with TRBD1. The ends lost 4 bases at V and 3 bases at J; junction bases unmatched: 10. The CDR3 extends over 16 amino acids. Germline V CDR1 and CDR2: GTSNPN, SVGIG (reference sequence).

This chain joins TRBV9 and TRBJ1-6; 8 bases align to TRBD1. J lost 13 bases, V lost 4 bases, and 10 bases had no gene match. This CDR3 spans 14 amino acids. From germline, CDR1 is SGDLS and CDR2 YYNGEE. DNA for the CDR3: TGTGCCAGCAGCTCGACAGGGGCGGAATCCCCCCTCCACTTT. Protein sequence: CASSSTGAESPLHF.

The chain recombines TRBV9 with TRBJ1-6; tentative D call: TRBD1 (5 bases). V was cut by 5 bases and J by 8 bases, with 14 bases left in between. There are 14 residues in the CDR3. The germline gives CDR1 SGDLS, CDR2 YYNGEE. The CDR3 region is CASRGQGQDSPLHF. The CDR3 bases are TGTGCCAGCAGGGGGCAGGGTCAGGATTCACCCCTCCACTTT.

This clone was found a few times. This chain connects TRBV9 to TRBJ2-1; weak D call: TRBD1 (6 bases). This CDR3 region has 13 residues. Trimming took 0 bases from V and 15 from J, leaving 16 bases between them. Looked up from germline, CDR1 is SGDLS and CDR2 is YYNGEE. CDR3 DNA: TGTGCCAGCAGCGTAGTAGAGGGGGACCGAAGGTTCTTC. Translation: CASSVVEGDRRFF. The full variable domain, rest sourced from reference TRBV9 and TRBJ2-1, is DSGVTQTPKHLITATGQRVTLRCSPRSGDLSVYWYQQSLDQGLQFLIQYYNGEERAKGNILERFSAQQFPDLHSELNLSSLELGDSALYFCASSVVEGDRRFFGPGTRLTVL.

The CDR3 DNA is TGTGCCAGCAGCCCTGTCCCGTCTCTCTCTGGAAACACCATATATTTT. Protein: CASSPVPSLSGNTIYF. The chain couples TRBV28 to TRBJ1-3; D remains ambiguous. CDR1 is MDHEN, CDR2 SYDVKM, per germline. V shed 6 bases and J shed 0 bases, with 15 bases lying between them. This CDR3 is 16 amino acids long.

V usage is TRBV19 and J usage is TRBJ1-5; D unresolved. The V gene lost 6 bases and the J gene lost 2 bases, with 11 bases spanning the gap. There are 14 residues in the CDR3. Germline CDR1 and CDR2: LNHDA and SQIVND (reference sequence). This CDR3 reads CASRPVIGNQPQHF. The CDR3 region has the DNA TGTGCCAGTAGACCGGTTATTGGCAATCAGCCCCAGCATTTT.

The chain combines TRBV18 with TRBJ1-2; 10 bases agree with TRBD1. The J segment lost 6 bases and the V segment lost 3 bases, leaving 4 bases of the junction unmatched. The CDR3 covers 14 residues. Germline loops: CDR1 KGHSH, CDR2 LQKENI. The CDR3 bases are TGTGCCAGCTCACCGAGACAGGGGGCCGATGGCTACACCTTC. Its protein is CASSPRQGADGYTF.

J is TRBJ2-7 and V is TRBV6-5, with TRBD1 matching over 7 bases. The CDR3 consists of 15 residues. CDR1 is MNHEY, CDR2 SVGAGI, per germline. J gave up 0 bases and V 2 bases, and 4 bases lay outside the gene matches. CDR3 protein: CASSYTAGGSYEQYF. CDR3 nucleotide sequence: TGTGCCAGCAGTTACACTGCAGGGGGCTCCTACGAGCAGTACTTC.

This rearrangement joins TRBV29-1 to TRBJ2-2; 9 nucleotides align to TRBD2. The length of the CDR3 is 15 residues. The V segment lost 8 bases and the J segment 7 bases; nucleotides outside the gene matches: 14. Germline assignment: CDR1 SQVTM and CDR2 ANQGSEA. CDR3 nucleotides: TGCAGCTACAGAGAGGGACTAGCTAACGGCGGGGAGCTGTTTTTT. Amino acid sequence: CSYREGLANGGELFF.

The chain combines TRBV2 with TRBJ2-1; 8 bases map to TRBD1. Germline V CDR1 and CDR2: SNHLY, FYNNEI. Germline trimming cut 6 bases from V and 3 bases from J; bases unmatched to any gene: 7. CDR3 size: 15 residues. The CDR3 here is CASRRGTGVYNEQFF. DNA for the CDR3: TGTGCCAGCAGGCGAGGGACAGGAGTCTACAATGAGCAGTTCTTC.

The chain couples TRBV19 to TRBJ2-5; D might be TRBD1 (5 bases). Per the germline V gene, CDR1 is LNHDA and CDR2 is SQIVND (reference sequence). This CDR3 is 14 amino acids long. The V end was cut by 5 bases, the J end by 2 bases, with 12 bases between. Here the CDR3 DNA reads TGTGCCAGTAGTCTCGGACAATTTCAAGAGACCCAGTACTTC. This encodes CASSLGQFQETQYF.

This clone was seen just once. The gene calls are TRBV28 and TRBJ2-7, with TRBD1 matching over 7 bases. In germline, CDR1 is MDHEN, CDR2 SYDVKM. This CDR3 has 14 amino acids. Germline trimming cut 7 bases from V and 4 bases from J; bases unmatched to any gene: 10. The CDR3 region has the DNA TGTGCCAGCACCTCCGGGACAGAGAGATACGAGCAGTACGTC. The encoded protein is CASTSGTERYEQYV.

J is TRBJ2-7 and V is TRBV19, with TRBD1 as a possible D gene (7 bases). This CDR3 spans 13 amino acids. The V gene's germline CDR1 is LNHDA and CDR2 SQIVND (reference sequence). The V end lost 5 bases, the J end lost 2 bases, and 10 bases lay between the germline ends. The CDR3 coding sequence is TGTGCCAGTAGTGCCAGGGGGGCCTACGAGCAGTACTTC. Protein: CASSARGAYEQYF.

This chain uses TRBV11-2 with TRBJ2-7, with TRBD2 as a possible D gene (5 bases). CDR1 is SGHAT, CDR2 FQNNGV, per germline. Trimming stripped 2 bases from V and 7 bases from J, with 15 bases between. The CDR3 length is 14 residues. CDR3 DNA sequence: TGTGCCAGCAGCTTATCTGTGAGGGTCGGGGAGCAGTACGTC. Amino acids: CASSLSVRVGEQYV.

The rearrangement joins TRBV18 to TRBJ1-2; no clear D. From germline, CDR1 is KGHSH and CDR2 LQKENI. The germline V and J ends were trimmed by 0 bases and 0 bases, with 2 bases remaining between them. This CDR3 is 13 amino acids long. The CDR3 protein is CASSPPTNYGYTF. The CDR3 DNA sequence: TGTGCCAGCTCACCACCTACTAACTATGGCTACACCTTC.

This chain joins TRBV19 and TRBJ1-2; D is uncertain. From germline, CDR1 is LNHDA and CDR2 SQIVND (reference sequence). V lost 6 bases to trimming and J lost 5 bases, with 16 bases between them. The CDR3 has 14 amino acids. CDR3 nucleotides: TGTGCCAGTAGAAAGGACGGGAGGATATATGGCTACACCTTC. It specifies CASRKDGRIYGYTF.

The genes are TRBV7-2 and TRBJ2-7; 15 bases match TRBD2. After removal of 7 bases from V and 5 bases from J, the junction contained 6 bases not matched to a gene. The CDR3 covers 15 residues. Germline V gene data show CDR1 as SGHTA and CDR2 as FQGNSA. The CDR3 sequence is CASTLGLAGGNEQYF. The CDR3 coding sequence is TGTGCCAGCACCCTCGGACTAGCGGGGGGGAACGAGCAGTACTTC.

The genes are TRBV6-1 and TRBJ2-5; TRBD1 aligns across 8 bases. Germline V gives CDR1 MNHNS, CDR2 SASEGT. The junction had 8 bases not matched to a gene; V was cut back by 2 bases and J by 9 bases. The CDR3 consists of 14 residues. The CDR3 is CASSELTGGRSQYF. As DNA, the CDR3 is TGTGCCAGCAGTGAACTTACAGGGGGTAGATCCCAGTACTTC.